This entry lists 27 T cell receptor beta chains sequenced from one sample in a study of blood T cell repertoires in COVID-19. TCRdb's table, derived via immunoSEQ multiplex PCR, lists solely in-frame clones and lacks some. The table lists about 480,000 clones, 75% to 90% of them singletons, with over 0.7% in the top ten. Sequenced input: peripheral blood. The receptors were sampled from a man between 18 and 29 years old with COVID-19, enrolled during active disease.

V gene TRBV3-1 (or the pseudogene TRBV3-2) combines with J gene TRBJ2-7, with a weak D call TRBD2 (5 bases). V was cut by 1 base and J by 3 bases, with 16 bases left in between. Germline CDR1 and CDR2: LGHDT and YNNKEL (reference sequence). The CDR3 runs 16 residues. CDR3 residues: CASSQGNGFGIYEQYF. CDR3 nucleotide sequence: TGTGCCAGCAGCCAAGGGAACGGCTTCGGGATCTACGAGCAGTACTTC.

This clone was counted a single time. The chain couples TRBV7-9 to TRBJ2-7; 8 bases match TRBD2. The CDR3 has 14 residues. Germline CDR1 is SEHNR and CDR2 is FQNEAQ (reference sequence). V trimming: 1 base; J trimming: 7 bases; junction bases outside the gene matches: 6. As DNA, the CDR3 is TGTGCCAGCAGCTTAGAAGCGGGAGTGGGGGAGCAGTACTTC. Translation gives CASSLEAGVGEQYF. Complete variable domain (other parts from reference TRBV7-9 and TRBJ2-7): DTGVSQNPRHKITKRGQNVTFRCDPISEHNRLYWYRQTLGQGPEFLTYFQNEAQLEKSRLLSDRFSAERPKGSFSTLEIQRTEQGDSAMYLCASSLEAGVGEQYFGPGTRLTVT.

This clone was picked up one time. The CDR3 reads CSAEGGGDGYTF. CDR3 DNA: TGCAGCGCCGAGGGCGGGGGAGATGGCTACACCTTC. The V and J genes are TRBV29-1 and TRBJ1-2, with D possibly TRBD1 on 5 matching bases. The CDR3 covers 12 residues. Germline assignment: CDR1 SQVTM and CDR2 ANQGSEA. Trimming left V 7 bases short and J 6 bases short, with 15 bases between.

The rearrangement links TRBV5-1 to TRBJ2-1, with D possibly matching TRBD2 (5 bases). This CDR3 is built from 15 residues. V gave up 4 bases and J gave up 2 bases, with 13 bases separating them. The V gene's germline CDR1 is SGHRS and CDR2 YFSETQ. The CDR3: CASSRTPETYNEQFF. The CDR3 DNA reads TGCGCCAGCAGCCGGACTCCGGAGACCTACAATGAGCAGTTCTTC.

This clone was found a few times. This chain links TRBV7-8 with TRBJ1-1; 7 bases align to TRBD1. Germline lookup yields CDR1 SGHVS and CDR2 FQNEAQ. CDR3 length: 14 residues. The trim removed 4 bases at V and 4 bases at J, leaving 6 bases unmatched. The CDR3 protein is CASSSQGQVTEAFF. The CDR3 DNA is TGTGCCAGCAGCTCACAAGGACAGGTCACTGAAGCTTTCTTT.

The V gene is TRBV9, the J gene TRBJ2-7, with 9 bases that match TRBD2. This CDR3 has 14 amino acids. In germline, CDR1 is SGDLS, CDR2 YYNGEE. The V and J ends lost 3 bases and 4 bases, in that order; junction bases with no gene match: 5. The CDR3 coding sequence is TGTGCCAGCAGCGCTAGCGGGAAGTCTTACGAGCAGTACTTC. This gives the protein CASSASGKSYEQYF.

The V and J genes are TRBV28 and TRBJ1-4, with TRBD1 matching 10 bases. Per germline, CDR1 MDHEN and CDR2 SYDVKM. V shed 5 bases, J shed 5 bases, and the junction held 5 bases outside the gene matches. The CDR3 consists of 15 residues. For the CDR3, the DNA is TGTGCCAGCAGTGACCGGACAGGGGGGAATGAAAAACTGTTTTTT. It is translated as CASSDRTGGNEKLFF.

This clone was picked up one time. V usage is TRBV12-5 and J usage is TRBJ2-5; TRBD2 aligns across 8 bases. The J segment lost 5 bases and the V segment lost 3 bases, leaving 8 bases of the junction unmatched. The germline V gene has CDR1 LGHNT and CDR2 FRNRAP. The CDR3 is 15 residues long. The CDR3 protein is CASGLGLAGMETQYF. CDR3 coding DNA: TGTGCTAGTGGTTTAGGACTAGCCGGGATGGAGACCCAGTACTTC.

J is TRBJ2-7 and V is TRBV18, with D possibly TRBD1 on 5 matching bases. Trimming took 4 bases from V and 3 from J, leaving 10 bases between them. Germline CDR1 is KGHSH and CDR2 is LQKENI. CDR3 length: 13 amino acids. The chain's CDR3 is CASSLTTGYEQYF. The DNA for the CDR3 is TGTGCCAGCTCACTTACTACAGGCTACGAGCAGTACTTC.

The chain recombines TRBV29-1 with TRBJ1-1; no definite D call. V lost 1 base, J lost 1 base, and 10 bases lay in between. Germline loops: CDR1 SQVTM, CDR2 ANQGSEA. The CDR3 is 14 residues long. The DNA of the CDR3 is TGCAGCGTTGAAGTACGGGGTTGGAACACTGAAGCTTTCTTT. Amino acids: CSVEVRGWNTEAFF.

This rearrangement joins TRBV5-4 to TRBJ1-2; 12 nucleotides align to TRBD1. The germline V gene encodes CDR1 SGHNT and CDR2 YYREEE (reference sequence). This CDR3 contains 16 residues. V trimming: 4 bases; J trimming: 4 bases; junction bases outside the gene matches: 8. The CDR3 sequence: CASSPGQGATLYGYTF. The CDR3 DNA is TGTGCCAGCAGCCCGGGACAGGGGGCGACCCTCTATGGCTACACCTTC.

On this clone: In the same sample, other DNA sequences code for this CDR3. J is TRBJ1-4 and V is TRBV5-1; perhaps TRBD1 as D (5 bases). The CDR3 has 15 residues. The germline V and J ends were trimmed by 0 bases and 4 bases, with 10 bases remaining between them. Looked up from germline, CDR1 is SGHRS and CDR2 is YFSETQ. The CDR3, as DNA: TGCGCCAGCAGCTTGGAGGGCAGGGATAATGAAAAACTGTTTTTT. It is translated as CASSLEGRDNEKLFF.

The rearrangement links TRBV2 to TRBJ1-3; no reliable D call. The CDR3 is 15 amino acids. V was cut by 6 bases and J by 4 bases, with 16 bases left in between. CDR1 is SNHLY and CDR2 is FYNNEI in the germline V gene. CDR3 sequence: CASSALSRVGNTIYF. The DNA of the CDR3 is TGTGCCAGCAGCGCATTGTCCCGGGTGGGAAACACCATATATTTT.

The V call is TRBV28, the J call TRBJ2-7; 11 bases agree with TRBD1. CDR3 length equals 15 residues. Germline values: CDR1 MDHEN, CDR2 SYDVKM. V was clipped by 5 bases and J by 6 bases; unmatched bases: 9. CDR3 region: CASSASGTGGFEQYF. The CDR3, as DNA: TGTGCCAGCAGTGCTTCCGGGACAGGGGGTTTCGAGCAGTACTTC.

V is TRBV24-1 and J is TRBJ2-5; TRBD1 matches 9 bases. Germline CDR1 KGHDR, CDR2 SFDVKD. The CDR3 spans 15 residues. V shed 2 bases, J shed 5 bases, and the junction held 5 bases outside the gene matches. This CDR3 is CATSDSQGAYETQYF. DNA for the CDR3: TGTGCCACCAGTGATTCACAGGGGGCATATGAGACCCAGTACTTC.

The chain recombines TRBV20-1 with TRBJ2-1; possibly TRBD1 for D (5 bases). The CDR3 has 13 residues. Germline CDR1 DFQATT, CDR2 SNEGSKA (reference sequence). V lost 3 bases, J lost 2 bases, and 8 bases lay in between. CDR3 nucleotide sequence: TGCAGTGCTAGTGAAGGGGCCTACAATGAGCAGTTCTTC. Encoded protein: CSASEGAYNEQFF.

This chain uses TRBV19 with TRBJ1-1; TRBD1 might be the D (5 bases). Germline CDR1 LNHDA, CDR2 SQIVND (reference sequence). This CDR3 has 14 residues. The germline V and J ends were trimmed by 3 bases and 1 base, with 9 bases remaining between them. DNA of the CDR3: TGTGCCAGTAGTATTAGACAGCAGAACACTGAAGCTTTCTTT. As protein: CASSIRQQNTEAFF.

The CDR3 loop reads CASTQPPSDRVSYEQYF. The CDR3 bases are TGCGCCAGCACCCAACCCCCCTCCGACAGGGTTTCCTACGAGCAGTACTTC. This chain connects TRBV23-1 to TRBJ2-7; 7 positions agree with TRBD1. TRBV23-1 is labeled an ORF, and its function is uncertain. J gave up 1 base and V 7 bases, and 16 bases lay outside the gene matches. This CDR3 region has 17 residues.

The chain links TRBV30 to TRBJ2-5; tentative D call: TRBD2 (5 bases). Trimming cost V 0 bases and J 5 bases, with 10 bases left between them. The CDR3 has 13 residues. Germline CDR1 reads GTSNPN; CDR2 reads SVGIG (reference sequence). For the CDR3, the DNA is TGTGCCTGGAGTGTGAGGGAGTGGGAGACCCAGTACTTC. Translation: CAWSVREWETQYF.

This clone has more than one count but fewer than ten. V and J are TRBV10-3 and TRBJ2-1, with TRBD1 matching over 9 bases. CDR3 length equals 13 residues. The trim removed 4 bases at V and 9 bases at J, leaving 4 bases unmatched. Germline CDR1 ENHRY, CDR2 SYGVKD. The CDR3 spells CAISGPGQGEQFF. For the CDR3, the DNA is TGTGCCATCAGTGGACCGGGACAGGGTGAGCAGTTCTTC.

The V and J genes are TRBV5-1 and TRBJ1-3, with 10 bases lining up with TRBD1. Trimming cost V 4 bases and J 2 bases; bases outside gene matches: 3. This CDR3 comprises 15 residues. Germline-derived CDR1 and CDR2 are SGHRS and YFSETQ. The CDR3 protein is CASSTGQGAGNTIYF. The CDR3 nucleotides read TGCGCCAGCAGCACCGGACAGGGGGCTGGAAACACCATATATTTT.

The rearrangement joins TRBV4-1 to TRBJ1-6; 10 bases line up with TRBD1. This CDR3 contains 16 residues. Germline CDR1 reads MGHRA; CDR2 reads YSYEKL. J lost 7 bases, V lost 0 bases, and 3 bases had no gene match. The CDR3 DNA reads TGCGCCAGCAGCCAAGATCCGGGACAGGGGAATTCACCCCTCCACTTT. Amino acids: CASSQDPGQGNSPLHF.

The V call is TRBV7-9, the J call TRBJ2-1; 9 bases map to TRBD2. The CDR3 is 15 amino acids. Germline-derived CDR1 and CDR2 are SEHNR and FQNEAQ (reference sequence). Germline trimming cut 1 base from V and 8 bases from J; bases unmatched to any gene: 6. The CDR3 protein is CASSLGAGGNDEQFF. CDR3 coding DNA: TGTGCCAGCAGCTTAGGGGCGGGAGGGAACGATGAGCAGTTCTTC.

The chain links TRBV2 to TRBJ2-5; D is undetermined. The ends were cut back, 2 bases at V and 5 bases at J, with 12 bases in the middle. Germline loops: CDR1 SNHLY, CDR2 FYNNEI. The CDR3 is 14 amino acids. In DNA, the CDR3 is TGTGCCAGCAGTGAATTCGCCACCGCGGAGACCCAGTACTTC. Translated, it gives CASSEFATAETQYF.

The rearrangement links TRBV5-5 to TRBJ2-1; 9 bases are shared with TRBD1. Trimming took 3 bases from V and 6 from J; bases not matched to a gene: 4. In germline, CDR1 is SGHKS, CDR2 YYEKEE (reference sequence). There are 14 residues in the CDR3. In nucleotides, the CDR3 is TGTGCCAGCAGCTCTGTGACAGGGGGCAATGAGCAGTTCTTC. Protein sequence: CASSSVTGGNEQFF.

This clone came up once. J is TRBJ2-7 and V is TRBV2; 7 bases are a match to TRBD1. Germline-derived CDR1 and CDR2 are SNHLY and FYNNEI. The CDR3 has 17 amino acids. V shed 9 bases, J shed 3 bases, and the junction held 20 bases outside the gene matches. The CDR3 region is CARQRTGKRGVYYEQYF. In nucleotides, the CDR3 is TGTGCCAGACAAAGGACAGGCAAAAGAGGGGTGTACTACGAGCAGTACTTC.

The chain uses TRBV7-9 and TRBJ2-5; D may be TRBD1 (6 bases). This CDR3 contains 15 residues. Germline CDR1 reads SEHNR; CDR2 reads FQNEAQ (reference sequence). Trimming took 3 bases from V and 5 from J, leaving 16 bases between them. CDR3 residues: CASSLAVRGWETQYF. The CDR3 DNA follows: TGTGCCAGCAGCTTGGCCGTCAGGGGATGGGAGACCCAGTACTTC. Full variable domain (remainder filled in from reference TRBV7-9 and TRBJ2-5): DTGVSQNPRHKITKRGQNVTFRCDPISEHNRLYWYRQTLGQGPEFLTYFQNEAQLEKSRLLSDRFSAERPKGSFSTLEIQRTEQGDSAMYLCASSLAVRGWETQYFGPGTRLLVL.